This T cell receptor beta chain was recovered during a study of blood T cell repertoires in COVID-19. The germline V gene has CDR1 MDHEN and CDR2 SYDVKM. Between the trimmed V and J ends, which lost 7 bases and 2 bases, there was a span of 21 bases. CDR3 length: 17 amino acids. Sequencing was performed with immunoSEQ multiplex PCR; in TCRdb, only in-frame clones are kept and a portion is missing. The sample has about 270,000 clones, 86% seen once; the top ten hold around a sixth. The sequenced material came from PBMCs or T cells enriched from blood (not recorded which). The chain links TRBV28 to TRBJ2-1; D is perhaps TRBD2 (7 bases). The clonotype originates from a young man who had recovered from COVID-19. The CDR3 reads CASTAARGTTAYNEQFF. CDR3 nucleotide sequence: TGTGCCAGCACCGCAGCGAGGGGGACTACCGCCTACAATGAGCAGTTCTTC. The full variable domain, with the rest looked up from reference TRBV28 and TRBJ2-1, is DVKVTQSSRYLVKRTGEKVFLECVQDMDHENMFWYRQDPGLGLRLIYFSYDVKMKEKGDIPEGYSVSREKKERFSLILESASTNQTSMYLCASTAARGTTAYNEQFFGPGTRLTVL.